The sequence of this T cell receptor (beta chain) was determined in a study of blood T cell repertoires in COVID-19. Trimming stripped 3 bases from V and 7 bases from J, with 13 bases between. The CDR3 totals 14 residues. Germline V gives CDR1 KGHSH, CDR2 LQKENI. Libraries were prepared by immunoSEQ multiplex PCR; TCRdb keeps only in-frame clonotypes and omits some of them. The sample consists of fewer than 25,000 clones, 91% of them appearing once. This clone was seen only a few times. The chain couples TRBV18 to TRBJ1-5, with unresolved D. The material sequenced was peripheral blood. This sequence originates from a human donor in a cohort sampled during active COVID-19. In DNA, the CDR3 is TGTGCCAGCTCACCCCGAGATCATGTACAGCCCCAGCATTTT. This gives the protein CASSPRDHVQPQHF.